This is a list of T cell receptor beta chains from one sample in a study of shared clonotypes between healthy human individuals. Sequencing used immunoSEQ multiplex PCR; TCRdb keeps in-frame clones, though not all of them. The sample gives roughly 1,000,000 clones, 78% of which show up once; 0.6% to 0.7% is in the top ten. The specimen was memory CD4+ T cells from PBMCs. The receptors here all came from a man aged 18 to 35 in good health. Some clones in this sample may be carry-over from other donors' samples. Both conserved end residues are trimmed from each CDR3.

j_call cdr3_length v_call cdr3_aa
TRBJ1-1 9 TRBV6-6 ASSSSPKAF
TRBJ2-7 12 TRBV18 ASSLAGGPYEQY
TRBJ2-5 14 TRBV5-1 ASSFSSTGRQETQY
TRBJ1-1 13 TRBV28 ASRGGSFPGTEAF
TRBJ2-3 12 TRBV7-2 ASSLGQYTDTQY
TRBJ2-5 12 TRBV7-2 ASSSSGRAETQY
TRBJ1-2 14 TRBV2 ASSEFFLDRNYGYT
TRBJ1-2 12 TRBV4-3 ASSHPGGGYGYT
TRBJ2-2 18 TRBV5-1 ASSLVSGFGKPSNTGELF
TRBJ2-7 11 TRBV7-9 ASSSQGPYEQY
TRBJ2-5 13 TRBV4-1 ASSPLGGGRETQY
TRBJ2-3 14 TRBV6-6 ASSYGWTASTDTQY
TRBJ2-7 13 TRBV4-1 ASSHPVGGSYEQY
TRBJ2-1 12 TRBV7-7 ASSSGTISGEQF
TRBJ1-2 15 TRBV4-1 ASSQWQSHRSGYGYT
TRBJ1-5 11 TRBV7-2 ASSLRGNQPQH
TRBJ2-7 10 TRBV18 ASSPAVWEQY
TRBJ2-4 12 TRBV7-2 ASSSGSSGVIQY
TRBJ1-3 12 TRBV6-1 ASSEATGGDTIY
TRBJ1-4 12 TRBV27 ASQNSGVGEKLF
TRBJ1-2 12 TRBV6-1 ASSEGTGVYGYT
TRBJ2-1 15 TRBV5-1 ASSLVASGRGYNEQF
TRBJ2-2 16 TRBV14 ASSPRTLEGSNTGELF
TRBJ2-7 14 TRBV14 ASSPLTTTRTYEQY
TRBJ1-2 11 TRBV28 ASSLTGEGGYT
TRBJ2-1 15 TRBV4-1 ASSRVQASGRAGEQF
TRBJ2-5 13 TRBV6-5 ASSSPGGGPGTQY
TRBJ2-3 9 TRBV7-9 ASSFTDTQY